This TCR beta chain stems from a study of T cells after yellow fever vaccination. On this clonotype itself: Its specificity is not known.

Overall study findings and caveats: Shared CD4/CD8 clonotypes were a small share, likely from convergent recombination. The study noted that FACS-sorted repertoires could contain abundant clonotypes contaminating from the bulk population. Most primary-vaccination clones recurred post-booster (nearly 98% CD4, over 70% CD8).

The 5'RACE template-switching step produced TCR cDNA and added a universal primer site and UMIs. TCRdb independently ran MiXCR on the 5' RACE reads; one entry per CDR3 protein. The table records about 360,000 distinct CDR3 sequences, 6% to 8% of them present only once. The sequencing here drew on PBMCs, taken 5 days after the yellow fever booster vaccination. The sequence was obtained from a man aged 30 to 45 who received the YFV17D yellow fever vaccine.

CDR3 nucleotide sequence: TGTGCCAGCAGCCCGGGACTAGCGGTAATCACCGGGGAGCTGTTTTTT. Amino acid sequence: CASSPGLAVITGELFF. The genes are TRBV3-1 and TRBJ2-2; 11 positions agree with TRBD2. The CDR3 sequence is 16 residues long. Germline V lookup: CDR1 LGHDT, CDR2 YNNKEL (reference sequence). Unmatched junction bases numbered 5, after V lost 4 bases and J lost 4 bases.